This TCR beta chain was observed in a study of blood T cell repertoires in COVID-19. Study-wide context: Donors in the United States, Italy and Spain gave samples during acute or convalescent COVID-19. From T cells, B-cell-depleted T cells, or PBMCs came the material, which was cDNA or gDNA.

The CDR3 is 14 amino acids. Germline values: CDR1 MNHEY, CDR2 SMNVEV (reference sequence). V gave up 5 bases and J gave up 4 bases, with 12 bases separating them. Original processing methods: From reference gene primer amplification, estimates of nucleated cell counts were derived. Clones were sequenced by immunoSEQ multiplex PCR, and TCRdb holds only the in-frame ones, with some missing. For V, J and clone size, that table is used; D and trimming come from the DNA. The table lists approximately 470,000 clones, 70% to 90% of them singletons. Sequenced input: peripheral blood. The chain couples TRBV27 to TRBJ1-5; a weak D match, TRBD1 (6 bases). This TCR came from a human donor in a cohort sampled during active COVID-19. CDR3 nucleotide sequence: TGTGCCAGCAGTCCGATACAGGGAAATCAGCCCCAGCATTTT. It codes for CASSPIQGNQPQHF.